Below, one T cell receptor (beta chain) is given with its context. This record comes from a study of T cells in Graves' hyperthyroidism and ophthalmopathy. Germline V gene lookup returns CDR1 LNHDA and CDR2 SQIVND (reference sequence). The V segment lost 4 bases and the J segment 6 bases; nucleotides outside the gene matches: 4. CDR3 length equals 13 residues. Amplification yielded TCR beta CDR3 regions, with RNA transcripts as the source. An initial round of RT-PCR targeting the TCR CDR3 relied on the HTBI primer set. In TCRdb, the multiplex PCR reads were re-called with MiXCR into one record per CDR3 protein. The sample yields 250,000 to 300,000 distinct CDR3 sequences, roughly a fifth seen once.

The V and J genes are TRBV19 and TRBJ2-7, with 9 positions matching TRBD1. Sequencing was done on a sample of blood. The TCR was taken from a man in his fifties or sixties with Graves' ophthalmopathy. CDR3 sequence (DNA): TGTGCCAGTAGTAACCGGGACAGGGCCGAGCAGTACTTC. Translated, it gives CASSNRDRAEQYF.